This T cell receptor beta chain was captured in a study of T cells after yellow fever vaccination. Using its own MiXCR run on the 5' RACE reads, TCRdb lists one record per CDR3 protein. Among roughly 500,000 distinct CDR3 sequences listed, 15% to 20% were seen once. The CDR3 is 12 residues long. The V and J ends lost 2 bases and 6 bases respectively, with 7 bases between them. The germline V gene encodes CDR1 SNHLY and CDR2 FYNNEI. This clonotype was detected only a few times. The clonotype originates from a young man who received the YFV17D yellow fever vaccine. The chain joins TRBV2 to TRBJ1-1, with unresolved D. This specimen consisted of PBMCs, obtained 15 days after the yellow fever booster vaccination. For the CDR3, the DNA is TGTGCCAGCAGTGAAAGTGGGCCTGAAGCTTTCTTT. This sequence encodes CASSESGPEAFF.